The sequence of this TCR beta chain was determined in a study of CD8+ T cells in alopecia areata. On the study more broadly: Treatment with tofacitinib (6 to 18 months) was followed by 6 months off drug. Study findings and constraints: There were also resident alphabeta T cells of normal skin sequenced in scalp samples. Across lesional scalp, and particularly alopecia totalis/universalis, clonality surpassed that of normal scalp.

Comment on this clone: Its antigen is not identified.

V lost 2 bases and J 0 bases, leaving 9 bases between the germline ends. The length of the CDR3 is 16 residues. Germline V gene data show CDR1 as SGHDT and CDR2 as YYEEEE. Reverse transcribed after extraction, RNA yielded cDNA as the sequencing template. Clones were read by immunoSEQ multiplex PCR, and TCRdb kept only the in-frame ones, dropping some. The sample lists approximately 150,000 clones; around 47% were seen once. The receptor was derived from a human donor with alopecia areata. The chain uses TRBV5-6 and TRBJ2-6; D uncertain. The sequencing sample was made of CD4+ T cells sorted from blood. CDR3 loop: CASSLRFNSGANVLTF. Written as DNA, the CDR3 is TGTGCCAGCAGCTTAAGATTCAACTCTGGGGCCAACGTCCTGACTTTC.